This T cell receptor (beta chain) was found in a study of blood T cells in healthy people across ages (dated by TCRdb to the mid-2010s). General notes on the study: In model experiments, template switching captured about one uniquely barcoded TCR beta cDNA molecule for every two T cells. Donors of different ages were randomly distributed across sequencing lanes to avoid experimental bias. To track age-related changes in TCR beta repertoire diversity, the study relied on deep sequencing normalized with unique cDNA molecular identifiers. Four age groups were formed from the donors: young (average approximately 16 years), middle-aged (around 39), aged (roughly 58) and long-lived (around 82). Two additional independent replicas of 1 million unique cDNA reads from the same blood draw were analyzed for two donors (one aged 18 to 30 and one aged 80 or older). Points the paper makes about the study in general: Since profiling was done on bulk unsorted PBMCs, naive and antigen-experienced compartments could not be conclusively compared. The percentage of naive T cells measured by flow cytometry correlated strongly with observed TCR beta diversity. As age increased, observed TCR beta diversity per million T cells dropped in a roughly linear way, and a significant reduction was already evident by age roughly 40. Estimates of total diversity from one million sequenced T cells were regarded as lower bounds and underestimates. Donor CMV infection status was unknown, potentially confounding age-related changes in expanded clonotypes. The long-lived group showed more naive CD4+ T cells, fewer expanded clones and increased TCR diversity than the aged group, suggesting age selection.

CDR1 and CDR2 are read off the germline V gene as KGHSH and LQKENI. The CDR3 covers 14 residues, taking in both the cysteine and the phenylalanine. Of all the DNA, just the CDR3 is kept, 42 bases in frame from base 1. In the case of this clonotype: No antigen is known for it. An end of the junction does not agree with germline; a read error may underlie this.

The library was produced with 5' RACE. Sequenced on an Illumina HiSeq 2500. A second PCR of roughly 7 to 12 cycles was performed with a sample-barcoded 5' primer and a J-beta primer mix. A unique molecular identifier was introduced onto each TCR beta cDNA molecule by a template-switch 5' adaptor carrying 12 random nucleotides. At least 3 million CDR3-containing paired-end reads were obtained from each sample. First-strand cDNA synthesis was performed from all RNA using the Mint cDNA synthesis kit, with priming by a TRBC-specific oligonucleotide. After uracil-DNA glycosylase treatment, a first 18-cycle PCR used universal primers M1SS and BC2_uni_R on all cDNA. As for how the authors treated the data: For normalization, 1 million high-quality reads were randomly selected from each sample, with every read carrying a distinct molecular identifier. Reads sharing molecular identifiers were discarded rather than binned into consensus sequences. CDR3 identification, clonotype clustering and error correction used MiTCR with a Q25 quality threshold and the strictest error-elimination algorithm. A nonparametric unseen species model with Euler transformation was used to estimate a lower bound on total TCR beta diversity. The public reads were run again by TCRdb, first through fastp at Q25 and then through MiXCR, and only productive beta chains were kept. A single entry per CDR3 protein holds the most common genes and DNA from its merged rows. The V and J calls were determined by TCRdb, not by the authors. This sample gives 600,000 or so distinct CDR3 sequences in total; under 30% of them show up just once. Clones ranked in the top ten supply around a sixth of the sample.

The donors were roughly 40 Caucasian individuals from Russia, aged 6 to 90 years, who were systemically healthy. Each donor gave ten milliliters of peripheral blood, collected into EDTA-treated Vacutainer tubes. PBMCs were isolated by Ficoll-Paque density-gradient centrifugation, with at least 6 million obtained per sample. Trizol reagent was used to extract total RNA from the PBMCs, yielding at least 6 micrograms per sample. For every donor, an aliquot of PBMCs went through flow cytometry to measure the percentages of naive CD45RAhigh/CD27high T cells. The TCR originated in an elderly woman in good health. The rearranged chain carries TRBV18 and TRBJ1-2, with the D gene not clear enough to name. The sequenced sample consisted of blood. The CDR3 is CTSSPTGSNYGYTF. The bases read TGTACCAGCTCACCCACGGGGTCAAACTATGGCTACACCTTC.